This TCR beta chain was recovered during a study of blood T cell repertoires in COVID-19 (dated by TCRdb to 2019 to 2021). With respect to the entire study: Samples covering the acute and convalescent phases of COVID-19 were provided by collaborators in the United States, Italy and Spain. The material from the prospective study consisted of cDNA or gDNA derived from T cells, B-cell-depleted T cells, or PBMCs. Deeply sampled blood TCRbeta repertoires from subjects exposed to, actively infected with, or recovered from COVID-19 were included in the dataset. The repertoires were made available in a free public database intended to serve as a resource for research on the immune response to SARS-CoV-2. The samples were drawn from two sources: the first 160 participants of the ongoing ImmuneRACE study, and 1,000 to 1,500 subjects contributed by 6 global collaborators. Nearly every sample came with metadata listing a de-identified subject ID, COVID-19 status, age in years and sex. Where HLA class I and class II types were available, the types were taken from metadata supplied by the sample provider, not from assay-based typing. The paper as a whole reports these results and caveats: The amount of clinical and demographic metadata varied by source and participant and was provided uncurated.

Collaborating institutions collected whole blood in K2EDTA tubes following their own protocols. For TCRbeta analysis, collaborators shipped samples in one of three forms: frozen whole blood, isolated PBMCs, or DNA extracted from either of those sample types. A single count supports this clone. What antigen it recognizes has not been identified. No quality values exist for individual bases; no much larger clone is one base distant. The immunoSEQ Assay, a bias-controlled multiplex PCR, was used to amplify TCRbeta CDR3 regions from genomic DNA. In the authors' own workflow: The number of nucleated cells in each sample was estimated by amplification of reference gene primers within the assay. Sequence reads were collapsed and filtered to measure the absolute abundance of every unique TCRbeta CDR3 rearrangement. Productive Simpson clonality was computed per sample as the square root of Simpson's diversity index over productive rearrangements. TCRdb limited this immuneACCESS table to in-frame rearrangements with V and J called. A share of clones is missing; checked studies link under half to unresolved V genes, and the rest is unexplained. That table furnishes V, J and clone size, whereas the DNA furnished D and trimming. Within this sample are approximately 260,000 clones, with around 85% of them counted one time only. Approximately 11% of the sample rests with the top ten.

The CDR3 covers 13 residues, taking in both the cysteine and the phenylalanine. The read is trimmed to its CDR3 DNA, 39 bases read in frame from base 1. Looking up the germline V gene (reference sequence) yields CDR1 WNHNN and CDR2 SYGVQD. V is pruned by 6 bases and J by 7 bases, leaving 8 bases of the junction without a gene match. This chain is built from TRBV10-1 and TRBJ1-1, with TRBD1 identical over 7 junction bases. Sequencing was done on a sample of peripheral blood. The TCR comes from a woman in her seventies with acute or convalescent COVID-19. The CDR3 here reads CASRGQSEYEAFF. The sequence in DNA is TGCGCCAGCAGGGGACAGTCCGAGTATGAAGCTTTCTTT.